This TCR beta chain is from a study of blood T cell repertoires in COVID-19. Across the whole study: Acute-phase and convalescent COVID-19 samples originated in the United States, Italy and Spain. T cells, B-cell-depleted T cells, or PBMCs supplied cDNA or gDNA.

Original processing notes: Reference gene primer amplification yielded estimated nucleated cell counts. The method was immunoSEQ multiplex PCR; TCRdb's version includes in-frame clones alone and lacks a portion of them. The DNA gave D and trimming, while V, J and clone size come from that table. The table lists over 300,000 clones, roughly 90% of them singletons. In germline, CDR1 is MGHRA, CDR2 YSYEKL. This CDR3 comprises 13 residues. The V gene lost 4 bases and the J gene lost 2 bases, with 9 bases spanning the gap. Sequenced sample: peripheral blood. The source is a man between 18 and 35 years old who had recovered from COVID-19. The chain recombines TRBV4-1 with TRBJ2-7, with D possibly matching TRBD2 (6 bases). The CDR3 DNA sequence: TGCGCCAGCAGCCTTCCGGGGGCCTACGAGCAGTACTTC. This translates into CASSLPGAYEQYF.